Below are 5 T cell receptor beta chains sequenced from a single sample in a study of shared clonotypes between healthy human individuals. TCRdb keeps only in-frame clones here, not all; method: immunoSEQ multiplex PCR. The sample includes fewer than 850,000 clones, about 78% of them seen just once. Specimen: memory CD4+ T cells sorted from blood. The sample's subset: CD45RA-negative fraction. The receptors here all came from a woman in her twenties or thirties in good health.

CDR3 bases: TGTGCCAGCAGTCAGGGGGTGAACACAGATACGCAGTATTTT. Translated, it gives CASSQGVNTDTQYF. The chain joins TRBV2 to TRBJ2-3, with 7 bases fitting TRBD1. Trimming cost V 5 bases and J 2 bases; bases outside gene matches: 4. The CDR3 length is 14 residues. Germline CDR1 and CDR2: SNHLY and FYNNEI.

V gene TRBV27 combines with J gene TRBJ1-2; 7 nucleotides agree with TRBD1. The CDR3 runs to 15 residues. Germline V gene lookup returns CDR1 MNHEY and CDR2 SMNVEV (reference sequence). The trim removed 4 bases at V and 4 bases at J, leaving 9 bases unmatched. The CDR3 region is CASSSTGEGSYGYTF. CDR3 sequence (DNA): TGTGCCAGCAGTTCAACAGGGGAGGGTAGCTATGGCTACACCTTC.

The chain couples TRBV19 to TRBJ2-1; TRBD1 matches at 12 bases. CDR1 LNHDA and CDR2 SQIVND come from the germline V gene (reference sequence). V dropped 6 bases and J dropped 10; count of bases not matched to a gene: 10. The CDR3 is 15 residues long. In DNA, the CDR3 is TGTGCCAGTAGACGAACCGGGACAGGGGGCCAGGAGCAGTTCTTC. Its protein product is CASRRTGTGGQEQFF.

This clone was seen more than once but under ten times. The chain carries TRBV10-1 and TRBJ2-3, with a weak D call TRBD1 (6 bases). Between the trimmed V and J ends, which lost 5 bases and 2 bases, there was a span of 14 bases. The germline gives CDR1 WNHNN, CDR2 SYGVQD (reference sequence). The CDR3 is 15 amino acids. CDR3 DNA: TGCGCCAGCAGTCTGGACAGTAGACTCACAGATACGCAGTATTTT. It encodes CASSLDSRLTDTQYF.

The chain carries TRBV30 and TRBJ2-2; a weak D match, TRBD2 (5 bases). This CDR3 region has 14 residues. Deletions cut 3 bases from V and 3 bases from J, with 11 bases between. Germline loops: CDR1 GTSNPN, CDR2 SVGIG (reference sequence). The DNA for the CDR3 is TGTGCCTGGAGGGCCGGCGGGCACACCGGGGAGCTGTTTTTT. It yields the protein CAWRAGGHTGELFF.